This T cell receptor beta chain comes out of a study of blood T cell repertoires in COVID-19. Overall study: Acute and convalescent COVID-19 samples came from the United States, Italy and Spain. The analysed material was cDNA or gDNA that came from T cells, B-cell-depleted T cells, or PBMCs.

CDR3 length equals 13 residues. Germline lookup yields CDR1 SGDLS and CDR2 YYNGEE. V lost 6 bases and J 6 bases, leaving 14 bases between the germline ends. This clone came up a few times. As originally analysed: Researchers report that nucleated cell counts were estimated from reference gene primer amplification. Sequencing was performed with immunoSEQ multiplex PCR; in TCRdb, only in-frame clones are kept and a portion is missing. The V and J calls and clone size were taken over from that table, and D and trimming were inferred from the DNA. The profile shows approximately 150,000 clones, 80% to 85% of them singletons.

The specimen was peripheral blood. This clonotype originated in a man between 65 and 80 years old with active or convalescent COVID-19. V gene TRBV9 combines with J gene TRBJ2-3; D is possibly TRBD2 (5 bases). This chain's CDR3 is CASNPSGVDTQYF. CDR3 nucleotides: TGTGCCAGCAATCCCTCCGGGGTTGATACGCAGTATTTT.